Presented here are 8 T cell receptor beta chains from one specimen sequenced in a study of blood T cell repertoires in COVID-19. The assay was immunoSEQ multiplex PCR, and TCRdb's table has in-frame clones only and misses some. The data hold about 440,000 clones, with approximately 90% observed a single time. Sample: PBMCs or T cells enriched from blood (not recorded which). Every receptor here comes from a woman under 30 with acute COVID-19.

The CDR3 loop is CASSLAGGASNQPQHF. In DNA form, the CDR3 reads TGTGCCAGCAGCTTGGCCGGGGGTGCGAGCAATCAGCCCCAGCATTTT. V usage is TRBV5-6 and J usage is TRBJ1-5, with D tentatively TRBD1 (5 bases). V lost 0 bases and J 1 base, leaving 11 bases between the germline ends. Germline lookup yields CDR1 SGHDT and CDR2 YYEEEE. This CDR3 comprises 16 residues. The variable domain in full, completed from reference TRBV5-6 and TRBJ1-5, reads DAGVTQSPTHLIKTRGQQVTLRCSPKSGHDTVSWYQQALGQGPQFIFQYYEEEERQRGNFPDRFSGHQFPNYSSELNVNALLLGDSALYLCASSLAGGASNQPQHFGDGTRLSIL.

The chain carries TRBV5-5 and TRBJ2-3, with TRBD2 as a possible D gene (5 bases). V was trimmed by 0 bases and J by 3 bases, leaving 17 bases between them. In germline, CDR1 is SGHKS, CDR2 YYEKEE (reference sequence). The CDR3 length is 17 residues. CDR3 loop: CASSLGLPRTGTDTQYF. The CDR3 region has the DNA TGTGCCAGCAGCTTGGGCCTCCCTAGGACTGGAACAGATACGCAGTATTTT. The whole variable domain, filled in from reference TRBV5-5 and TRBJ2-3, reads DAGVTQSPTHLIKTRGQQVTLRCSPISGHKSVSWYQQVLGQGPQFIFQYYEKEERGRGNFPDRFSARQFPNYSSELNVNALLLGDSALYLCASSLGLPRTGTDTQYFGPGTRLTVL.

The chain carries TRBV2 and TRBJ2-2; 8 nucleotides agree with TRBD1. CDR3 size: 15 residues. Unmatched junction bases numbered 5, after V lost 3 bases and J lost 5 bases. From germline, CDR1 is SNHLY and CDR2 FYNNEI. The CDR3 region is CASSDSTGETGELFF. The CDR3 DNA reads TGTGCCAGCAGTGATTCGACAGGGGAGACCGGGGAGCTGTTTTTT. Using reference TRBV2 and TRBJ2-2 for the parts outside the CDR3, the full variable domain is EPEVTQTPSHQVTQMGQEVILRCVPISNHLYFYWYRQILGQKVEFLVSFYNNEISEKSEIFDDQFSVERPDGSNFTLKIRSTKLEDSAMYFCASSDSTGETGELFFGEGSRLTVL.

This chain links TRBV6-5 with TRBJ1-5, with 7 nucleotides matching TRBD1. The V and J ends lost 5 bases and 5 bases, in that order; junction bases with no gene match: 9. CDR3 size: 15 residues. Looked up from germline, CDR1 is MNHEY and CDR2 is SVGAGI. The CDR3 loop is CASSPGTVTYQPQHF. In nucleotides, the CDR3 is TGTGCCAGCAGTCCCGGGACAGTGACCTATCAGCCCCAGCATTTT.

The V and J genes are TRBV30 and TRBJ2-7, with TRBD1 matching 7 bases. Losses at the gene ends were 8 bases for V and 0 bases for J; bases not matched to a gene: 4. The germline V gene encodes CDR1 GTSNPN and CDR2 SVGIG (reference sequence). The CDR3 runs to 12 residues. CDR3 DNA sequence: TGTGCCCTCCGGGACAGCTCCTACGAGCAGTACTTC. This gives the protein CALRDSSYEQYF.

This rearrangement joins TRBV10-2 to TRBJ1-1, with D perhaps TRBD1 (5 bases). This CDR3 comprises 14 residues. Trimming cost V 2 bases and J 7 bases, with 14 bases left between them. CDR1 is WSHSY and CDR2 is SAAADI in the germline V gene. CDR3 region: CASSEAQGGSEAFF. The DNA of the CDR3 is TGCGCCAGCAGTGAGGCGCAGGGCGGGAGTGAAGCTTTCTTT.

The chain carries TRBV6-5 and TRBJ2-7; the D gene is possibly TRBD2 (6 bases). The V end lost 2 bases, the J end lost 2 bases, and 13 bases lay between the germline ends. Germline V gene data show CDR1 as MNHEY and CDR2 as SVGAGI. This CDR3 spans 15 amino acids. For the CDR3, the DNA is TGTGCCAGCAGTTACGATCGGGAGAGCACCTACGAGCAGTACTTC. This translates into CASSYDRESTYEQYF.

This rearrangement joins TRBV14 to TRBJ2-1; D not resolved. CDR3 length: 12 amino acids. Germline values: CDR1 SGHDN, CDR2 FVKESK. V lost 4 bases and J lost 7, with 8 bases in between. CDR3 coding DNA: TGTGCCAGCAGCCCCAGTGTGAATGAGCAGTTCTTC. This codes for CASSPSVNEQFF.